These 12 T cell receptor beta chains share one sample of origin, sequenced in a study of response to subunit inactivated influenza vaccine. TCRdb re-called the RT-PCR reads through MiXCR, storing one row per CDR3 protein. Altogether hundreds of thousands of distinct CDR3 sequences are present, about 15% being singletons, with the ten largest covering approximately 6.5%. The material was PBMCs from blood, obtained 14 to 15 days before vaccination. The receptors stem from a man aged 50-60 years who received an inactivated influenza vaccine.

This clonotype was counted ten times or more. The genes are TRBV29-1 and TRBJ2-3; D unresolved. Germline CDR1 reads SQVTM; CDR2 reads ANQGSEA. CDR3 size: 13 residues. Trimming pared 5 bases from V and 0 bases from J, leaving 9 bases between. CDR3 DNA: TGCAGCGTTCTCACTTTTAGCACAGATACGCAGTATTTT. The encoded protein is CSVLTFSTDTQYF.

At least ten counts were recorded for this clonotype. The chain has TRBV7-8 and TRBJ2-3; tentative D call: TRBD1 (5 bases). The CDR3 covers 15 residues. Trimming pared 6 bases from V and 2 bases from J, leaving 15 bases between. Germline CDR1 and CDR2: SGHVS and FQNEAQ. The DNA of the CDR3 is TGTGCCAGCAGAGAGACAGTTATTGACACAGATACGCAGTATTTT. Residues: CASRETVIDTDTQYF.

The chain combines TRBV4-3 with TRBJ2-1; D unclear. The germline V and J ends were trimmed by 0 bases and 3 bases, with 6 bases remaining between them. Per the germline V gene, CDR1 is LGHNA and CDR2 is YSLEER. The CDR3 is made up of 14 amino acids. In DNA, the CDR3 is TGCGCCAGCAGCCAAGAAGGTGTCTACAATGAGCAGTTCTTC. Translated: CASSQEGVYNEQFF.

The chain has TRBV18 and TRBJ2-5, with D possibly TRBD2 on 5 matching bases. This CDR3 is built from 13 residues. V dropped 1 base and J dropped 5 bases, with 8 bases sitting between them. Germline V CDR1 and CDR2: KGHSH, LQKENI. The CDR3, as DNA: TGTGCCAGCTCACCACGGGAGCTGGAGACCCAGTACTTC. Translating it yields CASSPRELETQYF.

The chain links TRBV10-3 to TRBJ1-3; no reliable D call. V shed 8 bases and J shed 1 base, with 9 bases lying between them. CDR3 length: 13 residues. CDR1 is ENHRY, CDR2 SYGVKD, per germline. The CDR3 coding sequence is TGTGCCATCCAAGGACGGTCTGGAAACACCATATATTTT. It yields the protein CAIQGRSGNTIYF.

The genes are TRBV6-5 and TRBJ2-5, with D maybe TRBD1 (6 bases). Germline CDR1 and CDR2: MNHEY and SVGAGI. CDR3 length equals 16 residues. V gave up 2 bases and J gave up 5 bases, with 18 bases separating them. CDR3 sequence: CASSYKANQGPETQYF. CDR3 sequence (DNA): TGTGCCAGCAGTTACAAGGCCAACCAGGGGCCGGAGACCCAGTACTTC.

The CDR3 is CASRPIGEYPYEQYF. The CDR3 DNA reads TGTGCCAGCAGACCTATAGGGGAGTACCCCTACGAGCAGTACTTC. The chain combines TRBV11-1 with TRBJ2-7; D is tentatively TRBD1 or TRBD2 (5 bases each). The CDR3 length is 15 residues. Germline lookup yields CDR1 SGHAT and CDR2 FQDESV (reference sequence). Trimming left V 6 bases short and J 2 bases short, with 17 bases between.

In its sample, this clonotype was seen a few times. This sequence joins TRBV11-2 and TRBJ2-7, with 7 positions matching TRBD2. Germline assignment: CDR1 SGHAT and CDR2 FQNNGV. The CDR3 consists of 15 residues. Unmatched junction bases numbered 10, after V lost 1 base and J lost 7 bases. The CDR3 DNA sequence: TGTGCCAGCAGCTTAGTGGATAGCGGGCACAGGGAGCAGTACTTC. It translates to CASSLVDSGHREQYF.

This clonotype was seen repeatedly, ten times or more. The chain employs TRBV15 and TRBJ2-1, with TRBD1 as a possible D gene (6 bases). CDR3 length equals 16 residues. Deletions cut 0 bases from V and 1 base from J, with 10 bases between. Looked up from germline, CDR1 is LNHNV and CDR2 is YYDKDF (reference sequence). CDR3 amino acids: CATSRDRGGSYNEQFF. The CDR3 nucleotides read TGTGCCACCAGCAGAGATCGAGGGGGTTCCTACAATGAGCAGTTCTTC.

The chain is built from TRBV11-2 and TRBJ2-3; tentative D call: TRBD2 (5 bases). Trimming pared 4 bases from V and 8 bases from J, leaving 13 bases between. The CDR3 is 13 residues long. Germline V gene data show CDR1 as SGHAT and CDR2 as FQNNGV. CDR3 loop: CASSSSRGATQYF. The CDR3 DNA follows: TGTGCCAGCAGCTCCAGTCGGGGAGCTACGCAGTATTTT.

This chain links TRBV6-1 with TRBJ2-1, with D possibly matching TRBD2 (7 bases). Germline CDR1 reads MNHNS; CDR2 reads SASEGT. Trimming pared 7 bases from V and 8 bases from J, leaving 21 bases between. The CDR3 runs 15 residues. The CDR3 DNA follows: TGTGCCAGCAAAGGGGGAGGGAGAGGGTCCGATGAGCAGTTCTTC. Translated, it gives CASKGGGRGSDEQFF.

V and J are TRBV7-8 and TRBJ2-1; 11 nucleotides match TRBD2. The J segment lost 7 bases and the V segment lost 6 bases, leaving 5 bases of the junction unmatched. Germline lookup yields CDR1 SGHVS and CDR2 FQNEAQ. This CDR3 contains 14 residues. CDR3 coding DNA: TGTGCCAGCAGGACCGGGACTAGCGGTAATGAGCAGTTCTTC. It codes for CASRTGTSGNEQFF.